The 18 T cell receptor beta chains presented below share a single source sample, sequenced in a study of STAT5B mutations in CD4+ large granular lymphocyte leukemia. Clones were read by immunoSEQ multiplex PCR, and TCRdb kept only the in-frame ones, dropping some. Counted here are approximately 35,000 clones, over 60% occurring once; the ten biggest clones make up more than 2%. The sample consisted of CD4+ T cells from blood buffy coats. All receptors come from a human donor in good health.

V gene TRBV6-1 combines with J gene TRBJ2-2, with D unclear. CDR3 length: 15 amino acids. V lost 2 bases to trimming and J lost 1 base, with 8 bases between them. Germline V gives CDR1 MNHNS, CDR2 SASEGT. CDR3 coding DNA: TGTGCCAGCAGTGAAATTCCCCTGAACACCGGGGAGCTGTTTTTT. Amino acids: CASSEIPLNTGELFF.

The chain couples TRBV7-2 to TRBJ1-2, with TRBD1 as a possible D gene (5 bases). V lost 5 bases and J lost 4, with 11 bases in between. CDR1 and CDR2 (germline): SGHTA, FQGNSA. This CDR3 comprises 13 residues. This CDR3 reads CASSPGTGYGYTF. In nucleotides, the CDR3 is TGTGCCAGCAGCCCAGGAACAGGCTATGGCTACACCTTC.

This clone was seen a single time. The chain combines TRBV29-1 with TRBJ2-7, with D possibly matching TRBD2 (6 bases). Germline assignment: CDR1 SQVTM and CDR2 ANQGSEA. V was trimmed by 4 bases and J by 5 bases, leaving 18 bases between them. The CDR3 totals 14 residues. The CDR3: CSVGSGDEVHEQYF. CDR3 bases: TGCAGCGTTGGTTCGGGGGACGAGGTCCACGAGCAGTACTTC.

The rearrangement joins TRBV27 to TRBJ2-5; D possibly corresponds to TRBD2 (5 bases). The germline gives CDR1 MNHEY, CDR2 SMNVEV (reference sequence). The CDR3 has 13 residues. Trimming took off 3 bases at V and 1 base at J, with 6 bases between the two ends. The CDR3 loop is CASSFRGQETQYF. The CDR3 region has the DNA TGTGCCAGCAGTTTCCGGGGCCAAGAGACCCAGTACTTC.

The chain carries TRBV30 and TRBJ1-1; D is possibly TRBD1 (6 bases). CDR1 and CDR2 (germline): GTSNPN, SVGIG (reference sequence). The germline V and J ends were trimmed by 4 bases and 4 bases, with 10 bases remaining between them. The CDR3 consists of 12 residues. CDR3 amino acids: CAWTGGATEAFF. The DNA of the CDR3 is TGTGCCTGGACTGGGGGGGCCACTGAAGCTTTCTTT.

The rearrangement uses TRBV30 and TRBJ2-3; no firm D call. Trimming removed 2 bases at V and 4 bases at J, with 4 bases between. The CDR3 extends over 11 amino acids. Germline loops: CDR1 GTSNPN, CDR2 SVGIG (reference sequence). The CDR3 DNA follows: TGTGCCTGGAGTCCCGCAGATACGCAGTATTTT. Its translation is CAWSPADTQYF.

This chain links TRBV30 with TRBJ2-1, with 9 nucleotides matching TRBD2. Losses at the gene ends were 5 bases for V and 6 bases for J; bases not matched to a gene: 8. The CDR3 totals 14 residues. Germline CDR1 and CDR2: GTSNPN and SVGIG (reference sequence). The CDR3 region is CAWGQGGGANEQFF. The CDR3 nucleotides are TGTGCCTGGGGTCAGGGCGGGGGGGCCAATGAGCAGTTCTTC.

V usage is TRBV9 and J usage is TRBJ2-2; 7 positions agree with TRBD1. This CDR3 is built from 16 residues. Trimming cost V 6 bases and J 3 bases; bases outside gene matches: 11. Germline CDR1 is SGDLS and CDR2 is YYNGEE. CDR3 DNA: TGTGCCAGCAACGTGGTAGGGGGCGCGGACACCGGGGAGCTGTTTTTT. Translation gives CASNVVGGADTGELFF.

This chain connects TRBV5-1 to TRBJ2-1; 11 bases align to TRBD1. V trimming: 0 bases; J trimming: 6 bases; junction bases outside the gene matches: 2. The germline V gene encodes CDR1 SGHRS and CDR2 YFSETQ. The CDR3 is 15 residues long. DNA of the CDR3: TGCGCCAGCAGCTTGGGGACAGGGGGCGCCAATGAGCAGTTCTTC. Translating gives CASSLGTGGANEQFF.

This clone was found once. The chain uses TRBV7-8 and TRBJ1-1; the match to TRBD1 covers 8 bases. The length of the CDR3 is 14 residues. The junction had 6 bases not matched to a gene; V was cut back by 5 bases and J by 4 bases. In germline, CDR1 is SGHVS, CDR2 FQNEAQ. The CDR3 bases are TGTGCCAGCAGCGCGACAGGGGTTAGCACTGAAGCTTTCTTT. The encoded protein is CASSATGVSTEAFF.

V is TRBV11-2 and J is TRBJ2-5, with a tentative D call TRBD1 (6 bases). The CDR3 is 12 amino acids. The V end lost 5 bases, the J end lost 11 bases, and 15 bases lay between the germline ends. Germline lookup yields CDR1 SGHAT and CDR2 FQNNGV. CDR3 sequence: CASSAINREQYF. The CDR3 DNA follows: TGTGCCAGCAGCGCCATCAACAGGGAGCAGTACTTC.

CDR3 sequence reads: CASSYSTVRNTEAFF. In DNA form, the CDR3 reads TGTGCCAGCAGTTACTCGACAGTCCGTAACACTGAAGCTTTCTTT. The chain carries TRBV6-5 and TRBJ1-1; D might be TRBD1 (5 bases). With 0 bases removed from V and 2 bases from J, the gap between germline ends came to 10 bases. CDR1 and CDR2 from the germline V gene are MNHEY and SVGAGI. This CDR3 has 15 amino acids.

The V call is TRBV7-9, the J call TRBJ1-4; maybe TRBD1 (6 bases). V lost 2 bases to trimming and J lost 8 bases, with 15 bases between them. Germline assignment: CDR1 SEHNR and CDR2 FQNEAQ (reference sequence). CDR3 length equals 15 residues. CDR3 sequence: CASSLRGTQGEKLFF. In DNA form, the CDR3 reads TGTGCCAGCAGCTTACGAGGGACTCAGGGGGAAAAACTGTTTTTT.

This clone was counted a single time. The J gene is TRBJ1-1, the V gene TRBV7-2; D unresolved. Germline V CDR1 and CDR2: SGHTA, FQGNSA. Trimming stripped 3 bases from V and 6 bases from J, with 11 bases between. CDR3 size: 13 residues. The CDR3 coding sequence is TGTGCCAGCAGCTTGGAGACGGTTGCTGAAGCTTTCTTT. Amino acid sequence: CASSLETVAEAFF.

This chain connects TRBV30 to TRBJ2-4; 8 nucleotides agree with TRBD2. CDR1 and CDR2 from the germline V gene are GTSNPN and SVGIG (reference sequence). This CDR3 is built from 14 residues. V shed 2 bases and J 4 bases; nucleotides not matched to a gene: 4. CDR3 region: CAWSTSGGKNIQYF. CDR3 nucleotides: TGTGCCTGGAGTACGTCGGGAGGGAAAAACATTCAGTACTTC.

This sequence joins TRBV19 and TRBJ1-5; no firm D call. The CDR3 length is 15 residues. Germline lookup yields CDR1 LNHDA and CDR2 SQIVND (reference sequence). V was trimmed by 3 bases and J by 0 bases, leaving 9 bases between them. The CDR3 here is CASSITENSNQPQHF. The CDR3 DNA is TGTGCCAGTAGTATTACCGAGAATAGCAATCAGCCCCAGCATTTT.

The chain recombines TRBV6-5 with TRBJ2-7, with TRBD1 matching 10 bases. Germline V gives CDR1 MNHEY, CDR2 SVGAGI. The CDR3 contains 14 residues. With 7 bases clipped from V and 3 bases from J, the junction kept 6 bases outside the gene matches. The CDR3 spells CASTPGQGVYEQYF. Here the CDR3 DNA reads TGTGCCAGCACTCCCGGACAGGGGGTCTACGAGCAGTACTTC.

CDR3 DNA sequence: TGTGCCAGCAGCTTAGATCGGGACAGCCTCTATGGCTACACCTTC. Translated: CASSLDRDSLYGYTF. V and J are TRBV7-8 and TRBJ1-2, with 7 nucleotides matching TRBD1. CDR1 and CDR2 (germline): SGHVS, FQNEAQ. This CDR3 has 15 residues. V dropped 1 base and J dropped 4; count of bases not matched to a gene: 6.